This T cell receptor (beta chain) was captured in a study of cytomegalovirus exposure and HLA in healthy donors. General observations from the study: A cluster of highly shared sequence variants was likely a sequencing artifact. A prior analysis recorded that most TCR beta V segments were productive about 87% or about 30% of the time.

The germline gives CDR1 MNHNS, CDR2 SASEGT. V gave up 3 bases and J gave up 4 bases, with 10 bases separating them. This CDR3 contains 13 residues. With 60 Vbeta and 13 Jbeta primers, the PCR was carried out. Clones were read by immunoSEQ multiplex PCR, and TCRdb kept only the in-frame ones, dropping some. The data hold about 130,000 clones, with 75% observed a single time. On this clone itself: No antigen is known for it.

Sequencing used PBMCs. This chain uses TRBV6-1 with TRBJ2-7, with D possibly TRBD1 on 5 matching bases. The clonotype originates from a man aged 25 to 40 in good health and CMV-seronegative. The CDR3 bases are TGTGCCAGCAGTGAGAAAGGGGTTTACGAGCAGTACTTC. It yields the protein CASSEKGVYEQYF.